The 20 T cell receptor beta chains reported below all come from one sample, sequenced in a study of T cells in localized non-small cell lung cancer. Assay used: immunoSEQ multiplex PCR; TCRdb lists only in-frame clones, some missing. The table lists 65,000 or so clones, roughly four fifths of them singletons. This specimen consisted of PBMCs, obtained before any cancer treatment. Receptors originate from a man between 40 and 69 years old with stage II lung adenocarcinoma.

This clone showed up just a few times. The chain carries TRBV30 and TRBJ2-6; D call uncertain. The CDR3 runs to 15 residues. Trimming left V 2 bases short and J 0 bases short, with 8 bases between. Germline CDR1 reads GTSNPN; CDR2 reads SVGIG (reference sequence). CDR3 residues: CAWSYMLSGANVLTF. CDR3 sequence (DNA): TGTGCCTGGAGTTACATGCTCTCTGGGGCCAACGTCCTGACTTTC.

The chain links TRBV29-1 to TRBJ1-1; D may be TRBD1 (5 bases). CDR3 length: 12 amino acids. The V gene's germline CDR1 is SQVTM and CDR2 ANQGSEA. Trimming pared 6 bases from V and 5 bases from J, leaving 13 bases between. This CDR3 is CSVTLGGTEAFF. CDR3 bases: TGCAGCGTGACGCTGGGGGGGACTGAAGCTTTCTTT.

The chain is built from TRBV6-1 and TRBJ2-7, with 7 bases fitting TRBD1. The V segment lost 7 bases and the J segment 0 bases; nucleotides outside the gene matches: 12. CDR1 and CDR2 from the germline V gene are MNHNS and SASEGT. CDR3 length: 16 residues. The CDR3 nucleotides are TGTGCCAGCACTGACCCCGGACAGGTTAGCTCCTACGAGCAGTACTTC. Its protein product is CASTDPGQVSSYEQYF.

The chain joins TRBV15 to TRBJ1-2, with 9 bases that match TRBD1. Per the germline V gene, CDR1 is LNHNV and CDR2 is YYDKDF (reference sequence). The CDR3 length is 17 residues. The V and J ends lost 1 base and 6 bases, in that order; junction bases with no gene match: 12. This chain's CDR3 is CATSRAGTGNRYDGYTF. CDR3 DNA: TGTGCCACCAGCAGAGCCGGGACAGGGAATCGTTACGATGGCTACACCTTC.

The chain employs TRBV5-6 and TRBJ2-4, with D unresolved. The germline CDR1 and CDR2 sequences are SGHDT and YYEEEE. This CDR3 comprises 16 residues. V was shortened by 2 bases and J by 0 bases, with 12 bases between the two germline ends. The CDR3 DNA reads TGTGCCAGCAGCTTAAGGCAGACTCTAGCCAAAAACATTCAGTACTTC. Translation: CASSLRQTLAKNIQYF.

This clone was found once. CDR3 nucleotides: TGCGCCAGCAGCTCGACACGTTCCTACGAGCAGTACTTC. This gives the protein CASSSTRSYEQYF. This chain uses TRBV5-1 with TRBJ2-7; the D is unclear. The V gene's germline CDR1 is SGHRS and CDR2 YFSETQ. The CDR3 consists of 13 residues. V was cut by 3 bases and J by 1 base, with 8 bases left in between.

The V call is TRBV19, the J call TRBJ2-5; 10 bases line up with TRBD1. V lost 8 bases to trimming and J lost 5 bases; unmatched junction nucleotides: 11. Looked up from germline, CDR1 is LNHDA and CDR2 is SQIVND (reference sequence). The CDR3 consists of 15 residues. CDR3 nucleotides: TGTGCCAGTCGGCGGACAGGGGGACGGGAGGAGACCCAGTACTTC. Translating it yields CASRRTGGREETQYF.

The CDR3 loop is CASSVATGFTYEQYF. CDR3 DNA: TGTGCCAGCAGCGTAGCTACTGGCTTTACCTACGAGCAGTACTTC. J is TRBJ2-7 and V is TRBV9; D call uncertain. The germline V gene has CDR1 SGDLS and CDR2 YYNGEE. V was cut by 0 bases and J by 2 bases, with 12 bases left in between. The CDR3 runs to 15 residues.

This clone is a singleton in its sample. This chain uses TRBV6-1 with TRBJ1-1; no firm D call. The germline CDR1 and CDR2 sequences are MNHNS and SASEGT. Deletions cut 5 bases from V and 8 bases from J, with 15 bases between. This CDR3 is built from 13 residues. The DNA for the CDR3 is TGTGCCAGCAGTCTATCCTCCACAGTCGAAGCTTTCTTT. This gives the protein CASSLSSTVEAFF.

The chain employs TRBV29-1 and TRBJ2-1; D unclear. Germline values: CDR1 SQVTM, CDR2 ANQGSEA. V shed 4 bases and J shed 0 bases, with 10 bases lying between them. This CDR3 is 14 amino acids long. Here the CDR3 reads CSVALGGSYNEQFF. The CDR3 DNA reads as TGCAGCGTTGCCCTGGGTGGCTCCTACAATGAGCAGTTCTTC.

J is TRBJ1-2 and V is TRBV7-2; D remains unclear. Between the trimmed V and J ends, which lost 1 base and 3 bases, there was a span of 18 bases. CDR1 is SGHTA, CDR2 FQGNSA, per germline. The CDR3 is made up of 17 amino acids. The CDR3 coding sequence is TGTGCCAGCAGCTTAGACTTATGGTCGGAGATTGACTATGGCTACACCTTC. This translates into CASSLDLWSEIDYGYTF.

The chain combines TRBV7-2 with TRBJ1-3, with 7 bases fitting TRBD1. Germline trimming cut 3 bases from V and 0 bases from J; bases unmatched to any gene: 8. Germline assignment: CDR1 SGHTA and CDR2 FQGNSA. This CDR3 has 17 amino acids. The CDR3 sequence: CASSLVHRGDSGNTIYF. As DNA, the CDR3 is TGTGCCAGCAGCTTGGTCCACAGGGGCGACTCTGGAAACACCATATATTTT.

This clone was seen just once. One end of the junction does not line up with germline, which may come from a read error. This chain links TRBV9 with TRBJ2-1, with TRBD2 matching over 12 bases. There are 16 residues in the CDR3. Germline values: CDR1 SGDLS, CDR2 YYNGEE. CDR3 in amino acids: CASSLGLAGTYSEQFF. The CDR3 nucleotides read TGTGCCAGCAGCCTCGGACTAGCGGGAACCTACAGTGAGCAGTTCTTC. Full variable domain (remainder filled in from reference TRBV9 and TRBJ2-1): DSGVTQTPKHLITATGQRVTLRCSPRSGDLSVYWYQQSLDQGLQFLIQYYNGEERAKGNILERFSAQQFPDLHSELNLSSLELGDSALYFCASSLGLAGTYSEQFFGPGTRLTVL.

This clone was observed a handful of times. Mismatch with germline at one junction end may stem from a read error. The identical CDR3 is also encoded by other nucleotide sequences in the sample. The chain has TRBV5-1 and TRBJ1-2, with 7 positions matching TRBD1. The CDR3 covers 15 residues. Per germline, CDR1 SGHRS and CDR2 YFSETQ. CDR3 protein: CASSLALGQVYGYTF. CDR3 nucleotides: TGTGCCAGCAGCTTGGCACTCGGACAGGTCTATGGCTACACCTTC.

This chain joins TRBV6-1 and TRBJ1-2, with a possible D match to TRBD1 (5 bases). The CDR3 has 13 amino acids. The germline CDR1 and CDR2 sequences are MNHNS and SASEGT. Trimming cost V 5 bases and J 8 bases, with 15 bases left between them. CDR3: CASSLGGVVGYTF. The CDR3 DNA is TGTGCCAGCAGTCTCGGGGGGGTGGTCGGCTACACCTTC.

The V gene is TRBV9, the J gene TRBJ2-2; the D gene could be TRBD1 or TRBD2 (5 bases each). The CDR3 sequence is 14 residues long. Germline V gives CDR1 SGDLS, CDR2 YYNGEE. With 5 bases removed from V and 0 bases from J, the gap between germline ends came to 8 bases. The chain's CDR3 is CASSGTANTGELFF. The CDR3 bases are TGTGCCAGCAGTGGGACGGCGAACACCGGGGAGCTGTTTTTT.

CDR3 coding DNA: TGTGCCAGCAGCTTTCGGCAGGTTAACACCGGGGAGCTGTTTTTT. Translating gives CASSFRQVNTGELFF. V and J are TRBV7-9 and TRBJ2-2; D gene ambiguous. CDR1 SEHNR and CDR2 FQNEAQ come from the germline V gene (reference sequence). V was pared by 3 bases and J by 2 bases, with 10 bases between. The CDR3 has 15 residues. Complete variable domain (other parts from reference TRBV7-9 and TRBJ2-2): DTGVSQNPRHKITKRGQNVTFRCDPISEHNRLYWYRQTLGQGPEFLTYFQNEAQLEKSRLLSDRFSAERPKGSFSTLEIQRTEQGDSAMYLCASSFRQVNTGELFFGEGSRLTVL.

V usage is TRBV29-1 and J usage is TRBJ2-7; D uncertain. V dropped 3 bases and J dropped 0 bases, with 12 bases sitting between them. The length of the CDR3 is 14 residues. CDR1 is SQVTM, CDR2 ANQGSEA, per germline. CDR3 sequence (DNA): TGCAGCGTTGAGGTTCAACTGGGCTCCTACGAGCAGTACTTC. It translates to CSVEVQLGSYEQYF.

The sample holds one count of this clone. V is TRBV19 and J is TRBJ1-2; 11 nucleotides line up with TRBD1. The V segment lost 3 bases and the J segment 8 bases; nucleotides outside the gene matches: 11. The CDR3 sequence is 16 residues long. Germline CDR1 is LNHDA and CDR2 is SQIVND (reference sequence). The CDR3 region has the DNA TGTGCCAGTAGTATTACCGCAGGACAGGGGGCCTGGGGCTACACCTTC. Its translation: CASSITAGQGAWGYTF.

The rearrangement links TRBV12-2 to TRBJ2-1; the table's TRBD1 call for D was not verified on the DNA. TRBV12-2 is assigned pseudogene status. The length of the CDR3 is 17 residues. CDR3 nucleotide sequence: TGTGCAAGTCGCAATTATAGGTTGGGACAGGCCTACAATGAGCAGTTCTTC. It is translated as CASRNYRLGQAYNEQFF.